The 24 T cell receptor beta chains in this list originate from one sample, sequenced in a study of early T cells in non-severe SARS-CoV-2 infection. One entry per CDR3 protein, called by TCRdb with MiXCR from the 5' RACE reads. Of about 73,000 distinct CDR3 sequences in the sample, roughly an eighth were seen once. Specimen: whole blood. These receptor sequences come from an adult who was a healthcare worker with PCR-confirmed SARS-CoV-2 infection or an uninfected control (not recorded which).

This clonotype was detected a few times. The chain combines TRBV11-2 with TRBJ2-5, with 10 bases aligning to TRBD2. The CDR3 sequence is 15 residues long. The germline gives CDR1 SGHAT, CDR2 FQNNGV. V lost 6 bases, J lost 4 bases, and 8 bases stayed unmatched. The CDR3, as DNA: TGTGCCAGCAGACTCCTAGCGGGGGTAACAGAGACCCAGTACTTC. Amino acids: CASRLLAGVTETQYF.

The chain couples TRBV15 to TRBJ2-6; D unclear. Deletions cut 1 base from V and 0 bases from J, with 7 bases between. The CDR3 extends over 16 amino acids. Germline V gives CDR1 LNHNV, CDR2 YYDKDF (reference sequence). CDR3 DNA sequence: TGTGCCACCAGCAGAGTACGAGCCTCTGGGGCCAACGTCCTGACTTTC. Protein: CATSRVRASGANVLTF.

In this sample, this clonotype turned up a few times. The chain uses TRBV29-1 and TRBJ2-7; weak D call: TRBD2 (6 bases). Germline-derived CDR1 and CDR2 are SQVTM and ANQGSEA. The germline V and J ends were trimmed by 4 bases and 2 bases, with 9 bases remaining between them. The CDR3 length is 12 residues. In DNA form, the CDR3 reads TGCAGCGTTGGGGGAGGCCCCTACGAGCAGTACTTC. Amino acids: CSVGGGPYEQYF.

This clonotype was recorded at least ten times. The rearrangement joins TRBV11-2 to TRBJ2-3, with no clear D. Per germline, CDR1 SGHAT and CDR2 FQNNGV. CDR3 length equals 12 residues. V lost 10 bases and J lost 1, with 9 bases in between. CDR3 loop: CATLPGTDTQYF. The CDR3 DNA is TGTGCCACCCTCCCTGGCACAGATACGCAGTATTTT. Full variable domain (rest looked up from reference TRBV11-2 and TRBJ2-3): EAGVAQSPRYKIIEKRQSVAFWCNPISGHATLYWYQQILGQGPKLLIQFQNNGVVDDSQLPKDRFSAERLKGVDSTLKIQPAKLEDSAVYLCATLPGTDTQYFGPGTRLTVL.

This clonotype was seen more than once but under ten times. As DNA, the CDR3 is TGTGCCAGCAGCTTAGACGCGGGCAATCAGCCCCAGCATTTT. Translated: CASSLDAGNQPQHF. The chain combines TRBV7-9 with TRBJ1-5; D not resolved. Germline CDR1 and CDR2: SEHNR and FQNEAQ (reference sequence). Trimming left V 1 base short and J 2 bases short, with 6 bases between. This CDR3 region has 14 residues.

This clonotype has a handful of counts. This chain links TRBV20-1 with TRBJ2-7, with a weak D call TRBD2 (5 bases). Germline-derived CDR1 and CDR2 are DFQATT and SNEGSKA (reference sequence). The CDR3 has 12 amino acids. Trimming took 3 bases from V and 3 from J, leaving 9 bases between them. The chain's CDR3 is CSASGDSYEQYF. CDR3 coding DNA: TGCAGTGCTAGCGGGGATAGCTACGAGCAGTACTTC.

This clonotype was observed many times. This chain joins TRBV7-9 and TRBJ1-2, with D tentatively TRBD1 (6 bases). Looked up from germline, CDR1 is SEHNR and CDR2 is FQNEAQ (reference sequence). The V end lost 7 bases, the J end lost 5 bases, and 17 bases lay between the germline ends. This CDR3 comprises 14 residues. CDR3 sequence (DNA): TGTGCCAGCAACCTCCCCGGACAGTCGTATGGCTACACCTTC. Translation: CASNLPGQSYGYTF. Together with reference TRBV7-9 and TRBJ1-2, the CDR3 gives the full variable domain: DTGVSQNPRHKITKRGQNVTFRCDPISEHNRLYWYRQTLGQGPEFLTYFQNEAQLEKSRLLSDRFSAERPKGSFSTLEIQRTEQGDSAMYLCASNLPGQSYGYTFGSGTRLTVV.

The chain has TRBV9 and TRBJ2-3; possible D gene TRBD1, 5 bases. Trimming shortened V by 0 bases and J by 3 bases, and 11 bases separated the two germline ends. The CDR3 length is 15 residues. Germline loops: CDR1 SGDLS, CDR2 YYNGEE. The CDR3 DNA reads TGTGCCAGCAGCGTAGGGGTGGGGCCGACAGATACGCAGTATTTT. Protein sequence: CASSVGVGPTDTQYF.

This clonotype was seen many times. V usage is TRBV18 and J usage is TRBJ2-5, with D hard to call. Germline loops: CDR1 KGHSH, CDR2 LQKENI. The ends were cut back, 4 bases at V and 1 base at J, with 10 bases in the middle. This CDR3 is built from 14 residues. CDR3: CASSQAKPQETQYF. The CDR3 DNA sequence: TGTGCCAGCTCACAAGCCAAACCCCAAGAGACCCAGTACTTC.

The J gene is TRBJ1-5, the V gene TRBV11-2; no clear D gene. The V end lost 3 bases, the J end lost 3 bases, and 9 bases lay between the germline ends. Germline-derived CDR1 and CDR2 are SGHAT and FQNNGV. This CDR3 has 14 amino acids. The CDR3: CASSFNPSNQPQHF. CDR3 sequence (DNA): TGTGCCAGCAGCTTCAACCCATCCAATCAGCCCCAGCATTTT.

This chain connects TRBV6-5 to TRBJ2-5, with D perhaps matching TRBD2 (5 bases). V was shortened by 0 bases and J by 7 bases, with 12 bases between the two germline ends. The CDR3 has 14 residues. CDR1 and CDR2 (germline): MNHEY, SVGAGI. The CDR3 DNA follows: TGTGCCAGCAGTTACTCGTTCAGGAGCGGGACCCAGTACTTC. It yields the protein CASSYSFRSGTQYF.

This clonotype was picked up a small number of times. The chain couples TRBV5-4 to TRBJ2-1, with 10 bases aligning to TRBD2. Losses at the gene ends were 4 bases for V and 7 bases for J; bases not matched to a gene: 5. CDR1 and CDR2 (germline): SGHNT, YYREEE (reference sequence). The CDR3 extends over 14 amino acids. Written as DNA, the CDR3 is TGTGCCAGCAGCCCGGGACTAGCGAGGAATGAGCAGTTCTTC. Translating it yields CASSPGLARNEQFF.

This clonotype occurred a few times. This chain joins TRBV3-1 and TRBJ2-3; tentative D call: TRBD2 (6 bases). The CDR3 is 16 amino acids. Germline V gene data show CDR1 as LGHDT and CDR2 as YNNKEL (reference sequence). The V end lost 4 bases, the J end lost 2 bases, and 16 bases lay between the germline ends. The CDR3 region is CASSRLSGLLTDTQYF. Here the CDR3 DNA reads TGTGCCAGCAGCCGCCTATCGGGACTCCTCACAGATACGCAGTATTTT.

The rearrangement uses TRBV18 and TRBJ2-5; a weak D match, TRBD1 (5 bases). Trimming removed 3 bases from V and 5 bases from J, with 10 bases in between. CDR1 is KGHSH and CDR2 is LQKENI in the germline V gene. This CDR3 is built from 13 residues. This chain's CDR3 is CASSPAGMETQYF. CDR3 in DNA: TGTGCCAGCTCACCCGCAGGGATGGAGACCCAGTACTTC.

The CDR3 DNA reads as TGTGCCAGCAGTTACATCGCTTCACCCAGGGGAGCTTTCTTT. It codes for CASSYIASPRGAFF. V gene TRBV6-5 combines with J gene TRBJ1-1, with a weak D call TRBD1 (6 bases). The CDR3 contains 14 residues. Germline V gene data show CDR1 as MNHEY and CDR2 as SVGAGI. The ends were cut back, 2 bases at V and 10 bases at J, with 17 bases in the middle.

In this sample, this clonotype turned up many times. The chain couples TRBV5-1 to TRBJ1-2; 10 nucleotides line up with TRBD1. V was pared by 4 bases and J by 3 bases, with 6 bases of the junction left unmatched. The CDR3 is 15 amino acids. Germline lookup yields CDR1 SGHRS and CDR2 YFSETQ. This chain's CDR3 is CASSKGTGEHYGYTF. As DNA, the CDR3 is TGCGCCAGCAGCAAAGGGACAGGGGAGCACTATGGCTACACCTTC.

This clonotype occurred many times. The V call is TRBV6-5, the J call TRBJ2-1; 8 nucleotides match TRBD1. Trimming took 3 bases from V and 8 from J; bases not matched to a gene: 6. Germline V gene sequence: CDR1 MNHEY, CDR2 SVGAGI. CDR3 length: 14 residues. The DNA of the CDR3 is TGTGCCAGCAGTTATGGACAGGGCAGGGATGAGCAGTTCTTC. Translating it yields CASSYGQGRDEQFF.

This sequence joins TRBV12-3 or TRBV12-4 and TRBJ2-4; D is undetermined. Trimming cost V 3 bases and J 9 bases, with 9 bases left between them. This CDR3 is built from 12 residues. The CDR3 coding sequence is TGTGCCAGCAGTTTCGGCCCTGGCATTCAGTACTTC. Protein sequence: CASSFGPGIQYF.

The genes are TRBV7-9 and TRBJ1-2; D not certain. The length of the CDR3 is 15 residues. V lost 6 bases, J lost 8 bases, and 22 bases lay in between. Germline values: CDR1 SEHNR, CDR2 FQNEAQ (reference sequence). Here the CDR3 DNA reads TGTGCCAGCAGTTCGACGGGTCTTACATCGTGGGGCTACACCTTC. It specifies CASSSTGLTSWGYTF. Looking up the rest from reference TRBV7-9 and TRBJ1-2 gives the full variable domain: DTGVSQNPRHKITKRGQNVTFRCDPISEHNRLYWYRQTLGQGPEFLTYFQNEAQLEKSRLLSDRFSAERPKGSFSTLEIQRTEQGDSAMYLCASSSTGLTSWGYTFGSGTRLTVV.

This clonotype was seen at least ten times. The V gene is TRBV12-3 or TRBV12-4, the J gene TRBJ2-5, with unresolved D. The ends were cut back, 8 bases at V and 0 bases at J, with 7 bases in the middle. The CDR3 spans 12 residues. As DNA, the CDR3 is TGTGCCAGCGGGGAACACCAAGAGACCCAGTACTTC. This gives the protein CASGEHQETQYF.

This clonotype has a handful of counts. The gene calls are TRBV5-4 and TRBJ2-1; D possibly corresponds to TRBD2 (7 bases). CDR3 length: 14 amino acids. V was shortened by 0 bases and J by 9 bases, with 13 bases between the two germline ends. In germline, CDR1 is SGHNT, CDR2 YYREEE (reference sequence). The DNA for the CDR3 is TGTGCCAGCAGCTTGGACGCGGGGGCAAGTGAGCAGTTCTTC. Encoded protein: CASSLDAGASEQFF.

This clonotype was seen ten or more times. The chain recombines TRBV28 with TRBJ2-3; D possibly corresponds to TRBD2 (5 bases). This CDR3 has 16 amino acids. Germline-derived CDR1 and CDR2 are MDHEN and SYDVKM. The germline V and J ends were trimmed by 4 bases and 6 bases, with 20 bases remaining between them. The CDR3 region is CASSSPPRPTGDTQYF. The CDR3 nucleotides are TGTGCCAGCAGTTCTCCCCCCCGCCCAACGGGGGATACGCAGTATTTT.

This clonotype was recorded at least ten times. The V call is TRBV15, the J call TRBJ2-5; TRBD1 might be the D (5 bases). This CDR3 region has 14 residues. Germline CDR1 and CDR2: LNHNV and YYDKDF (reference sequence). The ends were cut back, 4 bases at V and 1 base at J, with 10 bases in the middle. CDR3 loop: CATSKRQSQETQYF. CDR3 nucleotides: TGTGCCACCAGCAAAAGACAGTCCCAAGAGACCCAGTACTTC.

The V and J genes are TRBV3-1 and TRBJ2-6, with D hard to call. V was cut by 6 bases and J by 0 bases, with 12 bases left in between. Per germline, CDR1 LGHDT and CDR2 YNNKEL (reference sequence). The CDR3 runs to 16 residues. The CDR3: CASSFGRASGANVLTF. CDR3 sequence (DNA): TGTGCCAGCAGTTTCGGACGGGCCTCTGGGGCCAACGTCCTGACTTTC.